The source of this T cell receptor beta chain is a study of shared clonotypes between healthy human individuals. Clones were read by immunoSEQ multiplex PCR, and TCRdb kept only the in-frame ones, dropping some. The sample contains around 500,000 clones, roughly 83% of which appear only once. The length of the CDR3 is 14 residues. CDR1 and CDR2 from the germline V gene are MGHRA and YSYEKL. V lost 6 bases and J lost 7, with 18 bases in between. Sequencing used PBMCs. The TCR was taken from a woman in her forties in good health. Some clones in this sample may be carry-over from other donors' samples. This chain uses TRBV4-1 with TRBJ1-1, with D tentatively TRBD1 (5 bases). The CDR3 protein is CASRPGALEFEAFF. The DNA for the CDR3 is TGCGCCAGCAGACCCGGGGCTTTAGAATTTGAAGCTTTCTTT.